These T cell receptor beta chains were read from a single sample in a study of T cells after yellow fever vaccination. Each CDR3 protein is one row after TCRdb ran MiXCR on the 5' RACE reads. Among about 120,000 distinct CDR3 sequences, 8.9% were seen once, and the ten largest hold roughly 40%. The specimen was CD8+ T cells sorted from PBMCs, collected on the day of the yellow fever booster vaccination. The receptors were sampled from a man aged 18-30 years who received the YFV17D yellow fever vaccine. The CDR3 runs from the conserved cysteine through the conserved F or W. The order of the fields is V gene, D gene, clone size, J gene, CDR3 DNA, CDR3 protein. The D gene is left open where the match is weak. Some rows have no size entry. The others give once, few or many, or a class for an expanded clone.

V: TRBV6-2/TRBV6-3; D: .; size: few; J: TRBJ1-1; DNA: TGTGCCAGCAGTCTACCCCGGGGGACTGAAGCTTTCTTT; CDR3: CASSLPRGTEAFF
V: TRBV12-5; D: .; size: many; J: TRBJ2-1; DNA: TGTGCTAGTGGTTTTACGGGGGATGAGCAGTTCTTC; CDR3: CASGFTGDEQFF
V: TRBV13; D: .; size: .; J: TRBJ2-5; DNA: TGTGCCAGCAGCTTTTCCAGGGAGACCCAGTACTTC; CDR3: CASSFSRETQYF
V: TRBV21-1; D: .; size: .; J: TRBJ2-1; DNA: TGTGCCAGCAGCACCGACCAGGGAGGCTCCTACAATGAGCAGTTCTTC; CDR3: CASSTDQGGSYNEQFF
V: TRBV4-1; D: TRBD1; size: .; J: TRBJ2-2; DNA: TGCGCCAGCAGCCAAGCTCCGGACAGGGGGCCCTCGGGCACCGGGGAGCTGTTTTTT; CDR3: CASSQAPDRGPSGTGELFF
V: TRBV4-3; D: TRBD2; size: few; J: TRBJ2-2; DNA: TGCGCCAGCAGCCAAGATCGCGCAGCGGGGGGGTTGACCGGGGAGCTGTTTTTT; CDR3: CASSQDRAAGGLTGELFF
V: TRBV5-5; D: .; size: few; J: TRBJ2-1; DNA: TGTGCCAGCAGCTGGAGCAGGGGATTGGCTAGTGAGCAGTTCTTC; CDR3: CASSWSRGLASEQFF
V: TRBV29-1; D: .; size: few; J: TRBJ1-2; DNA: .; CDR3: CSVGPGINYGYTF
V: TRBV4-2; D: TRBD2; size: few; J: TRBJ2-4; DNA: TGTGCCAGCAGCCAAGCTAGCGGCATTCAGTACTTC; CDR3: CASSQASGIQYF
V: TRBV2; D: TRBD1; size: few; J: TRBJ1-5; DNA: TGTGCCACCCGAGGGGGCCTCAATCAGCCCCAGCATTTT; CDR3: CATRGGLNQPQHF
V: TRBV27; D: .; size: .; J: TRBJ2-5; DNA: TGTGCCAGCAGTCTTTATCCTTCTCTTCAAGAGACCCAGTACTTC; CDR3: CASSLYPSLQETQYF
V: TRBV3-1; D: TRBD2; size: .; J: TRBJ2-5; DNA: TGTGCCAGCACCTCACAAGCCGGACTAGTTCAGGTTTACGGGACCCAGTACTTC; CDR3: CASTSQAGLVQVYGTQYF
V: TRBV19; D: .; size: few; J: TRBJ1-5; DNA: TGTGCCAGCTGTCAGACAGGCTATAGCAATCAGCCCCAGCATTTT; CDR3: CASCQTGYSNQPQHF
V: TRBV5-1; D: .; size: many; J: TRBJ2-7; DNA: TGCGCCACCGGTTCGGGGCAGGGACTCTACGAGCAGTACTTC; CDR3: CATGSGQGLYEQYF
V: TRBV5-1; D: .; size: many; J: TRBJ1-1; DNA: TGCGCCAGCAGCTTGGCCAACATTGAGACTGAAGCTTTCTTT; CDR3: CASSLANIETEAFF
V: TRBV15; D: TRBD1; size: .; J: TRBJ2-1; DNA: TGTGCCACCAGCGAGGGACAGATTTTCAATGAGCAGTTCTTC; CDR3: CATSEGQIFNEQFF
V: TRBV5-8; D: .; size: .; J: TRBJ1-3; DNA: TGTGCCAGCAGCTTGGACATGAGCGGAAACACCATATATTTT; CDR3: CASSLDMSGNTIYF
V: TRBV7-6; D: TRBD1; size: few; J: TRBJ1-2; DNA: TGTGCCAGCAGCGCAGGGACAGGGGACACCTACACCTTC; CDR3: CASSAGTGDTYTF
V: TRBV4-1; D: .; size: .; J: TRBJ1-1; DNA: TGCGCCAGCAGCCAAGCAAGGGGCACCGGCACTGAAGCTTTCTTT; CDR3: CASSQARGTGTEAFF
V: TRBV4-1; D: TRBD1; size: many; J: TRBJ2-3; DNA: TGCGCCAGCAGCCAAGGGGGGGCAGGGGGCGACGGAGATACGCAGTATTTT; CDR3: CASSQGGAGGDGDTQYF
V: TRBV6-2/TRBV6-3; D: .; size: few; J: TRBJ1-1; DNA: TGTGCCAGCAGTTGGGAAGCCAGGGATGGTGACACTGAAGCTTTCTTT; CDR3: CASSWEARDGDTEAFF
V: TRBV4-1; D: .; size: .; J: TRBJ2-7; DNA: TGCGCCAGCAGCCCCGCGGACAGCTACGAGCAGTACTTC; CDR3: CASSPADSYEQYF
V: TRBV18; D: TRBD1; size: few; J: TRBJ2-7; DNA: TGTGCCAGCTCACCCCCTGGGACAGGGGCCCTCTACGAGCAGTACTTC; CDR3: CASSPPGTGALYEQYF
V: TRBV4-1; D: .; size: .; J: TRBJ2-1; DNA: TGCGCCAGCAGCCAAGCGCCATTGCGGACTTACAATGAGCAGTTCTTC; CDR3: CASSQAPLRTYNEQFF
V: TRBV27; D: .; size: .; J: TRBJ1-3; DNA: TGTGCCAGCAGCCTGGGCGTCCCTGGAAACACCATATATTTT; CDR3: CASSLGVPGNTIYF
V: TRBV14; D: TRBD2; size: .; J: TRBJ2-3; DNA: TGTGCCAGCAGTCTTTGGCGGGGGGCCGATACGCAGTATTTT; CDR3: CASSLWRGADTQYF
V: TRBV4-1; D: .; size: many; J: TRBJ2-3; DNA: TGCGCCAGCAGCCAAGGGAACACAGATACGCAGTATTTT; CDR3: CASSQGNTDTQYF
V: TRBV7-3; D: .; size: .; J: TRBJ2-5; DNA: TGTGCCAGCAGCTCCCTAGATCAAGAGACCCAGTACTTC; CDR3: CASSSLDQETQYF
V: TRBV30; D: .; size: .; J: TRBJ1-6; DNA: TGTGCCTGGAATCCAGGGAGGGGTAATTCACCCCTCCACTTT; CDR3: CAWNPGRGNSPLHF
V: TRBV3-1; D: TRBD2; size: .; J: TRBJ2-1; DNA: TGTGCCAGCAGCGACCGGGACTACCATTCCTACAATGAGCAGTTCTTC; CDR3: CASSDRDYHSYNEQFF
V: TRBV12-3/TRBV12-4; D: .; size: .; J: TRBJ2-6; DNA: TGTGCCAGCAACATCGGGATCTCTGGGGCCAACGTCCTGACTTTC; CDR3: CASNIGISGANVLTF
V: TRBV19; D: TRBD1; size: few; J: TRBJ2-2; DNA: TGTGCCACCCGGGACAGGTCTTTCGGGGGCGGGGAGCTGTTTTTT; CDR3: CATRDRSFGGGELFF
V: TRBV6-5; D: .; size: .; J: TRBJ2-6; DNA: TGTGCCAGCAGTTACTCCGGGAGCTCTGGGGCCAACGTCCTGACTTTC; CDR3: CASSYSGSSGANVLTF
V: TRBV30; D: .; size: few; J: TRBJ1-1; DNA: TGTGCCGGACAGAAGTCTGAAGCTTTCTTT; CDR3: CAGQKSEAFF
V: TRBV4-3; D: .; size: .; J: TRBJ2-5; DNA: TGCGCCAGCAGCCAAGTGGCTAGCGTAGAGACCCAGTACTTC; CDR3: CASSQVASVETQYF
V: TRBV5-1; D: .; size: few; J: TRBJ2-3; DNA: TGCGCCAGCACCCTTAACAAGGCAGATACGCAGTATTTT; CDR3: CASTLNKADTQYF
V: TRBV24-1; D: .; size: few; J: TRBJ1-2; DNA: TGTGCCACCAGTGGATGGGGTGAAGGCTACACCTTC; CDR3: CATSGWGEGYTF
V: TRBV6-6; D: .; size: .; J: TRBJ2-3; DNA: TGTGCCAGCACGAGGTGGGGGGATACGCAGTATTTT; CDR3: CASTRWGDTQYF
V: TRBV20-1; D: TRBD2; size: .; J: TRBJ2-5; DNA: TGCAGTGCTAGAGATCTTACGGGGGGGCATTGGGAGACCCAGTACTTC; CDR3: CSARDLTGGHWETQYF
V: TRBV11-2; D: TRBD2; size: .; J: TRBJ2-5; DNA: TGTGCCAGCAGCTTCTTAGCGGGGGAAATTCAAGAGACCCAGTACTTC; CDR3: CASSFLAGEIQETQYF